This T cell receptor beta chain came from a study of blood T cell repertoires in COVID-19. In the study overall: Whether acute or convalescent, the COVID-19 samples came from the United States, Italy and Spain.

V lost 6 bases to trimming and J lost 6 bases; unmatched junction nucleotides: 7. Per the germline V gene, CDR1 is MDHEN and CDR2 is SYDVKM. The CDR3 extends over 14 amino acids. Methods used by the authors: Counts of nucleated cells, estimated from reference gene primer amplification, were obtained. Profiled with immunoSEQ multiplex PCR; TCRdb holds only in-frame clones, not every one. D and trimming come from the DNA, and the V and J calls and clone size come from that table. The repertoire includes roughly 100,000 clones, approximately 90% of them detected once, and 32% sits in the top ten. The sample consisted of peripheral blood. V is TRBV28 and J is TRBJ2-2, with 7 positions matching TRBD1. This receptor was identified in a woman of 80 years or more with acute or convalescent COVID-19. DNA for the CDR3: TGTGCCAGCAGCCCAGGGGGAAGCGCCGGGGAGCTGTTTTTT. Its protein product is CASSPGGSAGELFF.